Below are 25 T cell receptor beta chains sequenced from a single sample in a study of blood T cell repertoires in COVID-19. Sequencing was performed with immunoSEQ multiplex PCR; in TCRdb, only in-frame clones are kept and a portion is missing. The sample holds 200,000 to 250,000 clones, 70% to 90% seen once. Sequenced sample: peripheral blood. These receptors were obtained from a man between 45 and 60 years old who had recovered from COVID-19.

Only a few counts were recorded for this clone. The chain is built from TRBV27 and TRBJ2-7; 7 bases align to TRBD2. J gave up 2 bases and V 2 bases, and 6 bases lay outside the gene matches. CDR3 length: 15 amino acids. Germline lookup yields CDR1 MNHEY and CDR2 SMNVEV (reference sequence). CDR3 in DNA: TGTGCCAGCAGTTTAGATGCGGGAGAACCCTACGAGCAGTACTTC. It translates to CASSLDAGEPYEQYF.

The table lists this clone with a few counts. V gene TRBV4-1 combines with J gene TRBJ2-7; 12 bases are a match to TRBD1. V was clipped by 3 bases and J by 5 bases; unmatched bases: 5. The CDR3 has 15 residues. CDR1 and CDR2 from the germline V gene are MGHRA and YSYEKL. DNA of the CDR3: TGCGCCAGCAGCCACCCGGGACAGGGGGCCGACGAGCAGTACTTC. It specifies CASSHPGQGADEQYF.

This sequence joins TRBV4-2 and TRBJ2-6; 7 bases match TRBD2. The V gene's germline CDR1 is LGHNA and CDR2 YNFKEQ. The CDR3 is 17 amino acids. V gave up 4 bases and J gave up 0 bases; unmatched junction bases: 6. CDR3 in DNA: TGTGCCAGCAGCCTCGGGACGGGGGGCTCTGGGGCCAACGTCCTGACTTTC. Amino acid sequence: CASSLGTGGSGANVLTF.

This chain uses TRBV29-1 with TRBJ2-2, with D maybe TRBD1 (6 bases). This CDR3 is built from 13 residues. CDR1 is SQVTM and CDR2 is ANQGSEA in the germline V gene. V lost 2 bases and J 4 bases, leaving 8 bases between the germline ends. CDR3 amino acids: CSVETGITGELFF. CDR3 coding DNA: TGCAGCGTTGAAACAGGGATCACCGGGGAGCTGTTTTTT.

This clone turned up a few times. Additional DNA sequences in this sample encode the identical CDR3. The V and J genes are TRBV4-1 and TRBJ2-1; tentative D call: TRBD2 (5 bases). The V gene lost 0 bases and the J gene lost 1 base, with 10 bases spanning the gap. CDR1 is MGHRA and CDR2 is YSYEKL in the germline V gene. This CDR3 comprises 16 residues. The CDR3 bases are TGCGCCAGCAGCCAAGAAACGAGAGGGTCCTACAATGAGCAGTTCTTC. It translates to CASSQETRGSYNEQFF.

The V call is TRBV2, the J call TRBJ1-2, with TRBD1 as a possible D gene (5 bases). Trimming shortened V by 4 bases and J by 2 bases, and 11 bases separated the two germline ends. CDR1 and CDR2 (germline): SNHLY, FYNNEI. CDR3 size: 14 residues. The CDR3 protein is CASSGAGGNYGYTF. Here the CDR3 DNA reads TGTGCCAGCAGTGGAGCCGGGGGGAACTATGGCTACACCTTC.

The chain employs TRBV19 and TRBJ1-1, with 7 bases matching TRBD1. V lost 6 bases to trimming and J lost 4 bases; unmatched junction nucleotides: 5. There are 13 residues in the CDR3. The germline CDR1 and CDR2 sequences are LNHDA and SQIVND (reference sequence). The DNA of the CDR3 is TGTGCCAGTAGCCACAGGGGTGGCACTGAAGCTTTCTTT. It specifies CASSHRGGTEAFF. The complete variable domain, with remaining parts taken from reference TRBV19 and TRBJ1-1, reads DGGITQSPKYLFRKEGQNVTLSCEQNLNHDAMYWYRQDPGQGLRLIYYSQIVNDFQKGDIAEGYSVSREKKESFPLTVTSAQKNPTAFYLCASSHRGGTEAFFGQGTRLTVV.

The rearrangement links TRBV28 to TRBJ2-7; perhaps TRBD1 as D (5 bases). The CDR3 has 14 residues. The germline V gene has CDR1 MDHEN and CDR2 SYDVKM. The V and J ends lost 6 bases and 0 bases respectively, with 12 bases between them. The CDR3 DNA follows: TGTGCCAGCAGAGGGGTCCCAAGCTCCTACGAGCAGTACTTC. It encodes CASRGVPSSYEQYF. Complete variable domain (other parts from reference TRBV28 and TRBJ2-7): DVKVTQSSRYLVKRTGEKVFLECVQDMDHENMFWYRQDPGLGLRLIYFSYDVKMKEKGDIPEGYSVSREKKERFSLILESASTNQTSMYLCASRGVPSSYEQYFGPGTRLTVT.

The chain has TRBV4-1 and TRBJ1-4, with TRBD1 matching 7 bases. The V segment lost 4 bases and the J segment 3 bases; nucleotides outside the gene matches: 5. CDR1 MGHRA and CDR2 YSYEKL come from the germline V gene. CDR3 length equals 15 residues. The CDR3 DNA reads as TGCGCCAGCAGCCGAGGGGACAGCCCTAATGAAAAACTGTTTTTT. Translation gives CASSRGDSPNEKLFF.

The chain employs TRBV11-2 and TRBJ1-5; TRBD1 matches 10 bases. The germline CDR1 and CDR2 sequences are SGHAT and FQNNGV. This CDR3 comprises 15 residues. Trimming removed 5 bases from V and 9 bases from J; junction bases left unmatched: 10. The CDR3 nucleotides are TGTGCCAGCAGCGCTACCGGGACAGGGGATCTGCCCCAGCATTTT. It codes for CASSATGTGDLPQHF.

The gene calls are TRBV19 and TRBJ2-7, with 11 bases that match TRBD2. The J segment lost 5 bases and the V segment lost 5 bases, leaving 8 bases of the junction unmatched. Germline CDR1 reads LNHDA; CDR2 reads SQIVND (reference sequence). CDR3 length equals 15 residues. The CDR3 loop reads CASSPVAGGLDEQYF. In DNA form, the CDR3 reads TGTGCCAGTAGTCCTGTAGCGGGAGGGCTCGACGAGCAGTACTTC.

The rearrangement uses TRBV11-2 and TRBJ2-7; 11 bases line up with TRBD2. The CDR3 totals 14 residues. V trimming: 5 bases; J trimming: 6 bases; junction bases outside the gene matches: 6. From germline, CDR1 is SGHAT and CDR2 FQNNGV. The CDR3 sequence is CASSRLAGRGEQYF. The DNA for the CDR3 is TGTGCCAGCAGCAGACTAGCGGGAAGGGGCGAGCAGTACTTC.

This rearrangement joins TRBV5-1 to TRBJ1-3; 10 bases are a match to TRBD1. V was pared by 5 bases and J by 0 bases, with 5 bases of the junction left unmatched. This CDR3 spans 16 amino acids. The germline CDR1 and CDR2 sequences are SGHRS and YFSETQ. The CDR3 sequence is CASSWDRGNSGNTIYF. As DNA, the CDR3 is TGCGCCAGCAGTTGGGACAGGGGAAACTCTGGAAACACCATATATTTT.

In this sample, this clone turned up a few times. The chain uses TRBV5-4 and TRBJ2-1; 7 bases fit TRBD1. Germline V gives CDR1 SGHNT, CDR2 YYREEE (reference sequence). With V trimmed by 9 bases and J by 0 bases, 12 bases remained unmatched. This CDR3 has 16 residues. Here the CDR3 reads CATQPGQPSSYNEQFF. CDR3 coding DNA: TGTGCCACCCAACCGGGACAGCCCAGCTCCTACAATGAGCAGTTCTTC.

The CDR3 DNA is TGCAGTGTAAGCGGCAGGGGAACAGCTTTCTTT. Residues: CSVSGRGTAFF. The chain recombines TRBV20-1 with TRBJ1-1; D may be TRBD1 (6 bases). The length of the CDR3 is 11 residues. From germline, CDR1 is DFQATT and CDR2 SNEGSKA (reference sequence). The germline V and J ends were trimmed by 7 bases and 10 bases, with 16 bases remaining between them.

This clone turned up a few times. This sequence joins TRBV27 and TRBJ2-3, with D perhaps TRBD2 (6 bases). Germline assignment: CDR1 MNHEY and CDR2 SMNVEV (reference sequence). The V and J ends lost 0 bases and 8 bases respectively, with 15 bases between them. The CDR3 has 15 amino acids. CDR3: CASSLSPYGGPTQYF. CDR3 nucleotides: TGTGCCAGCAGTTTATCCCCGTACGGAGGGCCTACGCAGTATTTT.

This clone has only a few counts. The chain is built from TRBV5-1 and TRBJ2-7, with 7 positions matching TRBD1. Germline CDR1 and CDR2: SGHRS and YFSETQ. V gave up 0 bases and J gave up 5 bases; unmatched junction bases: 8. The CDR3 extends over 15 amino acids. The CDR3 reads CASSLGVRGRNEQYF. The CDR3 region has the DNA TGCGCCAGCAGCTTGGGAGTCAGGGGGAGAAACGAGCAGTACTTC.

The chain has TRBV10-3 and TRBJ1-2; D gene unclear. The CDR3 length is 13 residues. The V end lost 0 bases, the J end lost 5 bases, and 7 bases lay between the germline ends. Germline V gene data show CDR1 as ENHRY and CDR2 as SYGVKD. CDR3 in amino acids: CAISESEDYGYTF. CDR3 DNA: TGTGCCATCAGTGAGTCGGAGGATTATGGCTACACCTTC.

This clone was found many times. The chain combines TRBV9 with TRBJ2-2; tentative D call: TRBD2 (5 bases). The germline gives CDR1 SGDLS, CDR2 YYNGEE. Trimming stripped 0 bases from V and 1 base from J, with 7 bases between. This CDR3 is 15 amino acids long. CDR3 bases: TGTGCCAGCAGCGTAGGAGGGATGAACACCGGGGAGCTGTTTTTT. Translation gives CASSVGGMNTGELFF.

The rearrangement links TRBV30 to TRBJ2-1, with D possibly being TRBD2 (6 bases). The germline CDR1 and CDR2 sequences are GTSNPN and SVGIG (reference sequence). The CDR3 is made up of 14 amino acids. Trimming cost V 0 bases and J 5 bases, with 11 bases left between them. The CDR3 sequence is CAWSVRGLHNEQFF. The CDR3 DNA follows: TGTGCCTGGAGTGTACGGGGGTTGCACAATGAGCAGTTCTTC.

This sequence joins TRBV3-1 (or the pseudogene TRBV3-2) and TRBJ2-7, with 8 bases fitting TRBD1. The germline V gene has CDR1 LGHDT and CDR2 YNNKEL (reference sequence). The V and J ends lost 8 bases and 4 bases, in that order; junction bases with no gene match: 4. The CDR3 extends over 12 amino acids. The CDR3 DNA is TGTGCCAGCGGGACAGGACCTTACGAGCAGTACTTC. Translating it yields CASGTGPYEQYF.

V is TRBV5-4 and J is TRBJ2-1; D is ambiguous. Germline V gene data show CDR1 as SGHNT and CDR2 as YYREEE (reference sequence). The CDR3 is 15 amino acids. Trimming left V 0 bases short and J 2 bases short, with 9 bases between. The chain's CDR3 is CASSLELLTYNEQFF. CDR3 DNA: TGTGCCAGCAGCTTGGAGCTACTCACCTACAATGAGCAGTTCTTC.

V and J are TRBV30 and TRBJ1-4, with D possibly TRBD1 on 6 matching bases. The CDR3 length is 18 residues. Germline assignment: CDR1 GTSNPN and CDR2 SVGIG (reference sequence). V was trimmed by 0 bases and J by 2 bases, leaving 19 bases between them. The CDR3 DNA sequence: TGTGCCTGGAGTGTGGTACCGACAACAGGGCGGACTAATGAAAAACTGTTTTTT. Translated, it gives CAWSVVPTTGRTNEKLFF.

This chain joins TRBV28 and TRBJ2-3; 11 bases fit TRBD1. With V trimmed by 5 bases and J by 4 bases, 8 bases remained unmatched. This CDR3 region has 16 residues. Germline V gene sequence: CDR1 MDHEN, CDR2 SYDVKM. Here the CDR3 reads CASSLPDRGLADTQYF. The CDR3 DNA reads as TGTGCCAGCAGTCTCCCGGACAGGGGGCTCGCAGATACGCAGTATTTT.

V usage is TRBV18 and J usage is TRBJ2-5; 7 nucleotides match TRBD1. Germline V CDR1 and CDR2: KGHSH, LQKENI. The V gene end was trimmed by 3 bases and the J gene end by 2 bases; junction bases not matched to a gene: 3. This CDR3 is built from 14 residues. As DNA, the CDR3 is TGTGCCAGCTCACCTACAGGGGTACAAGAGACCCAGTACTTC. Protein sequence: CASSPTGVQETQYF. Full variable domain (outside the CDR3, taken from reference TRBV18 and TRBJ2-5): NAGVMQNPRHLVRRRGQEARLRCSPMKGHSHVYWYRQLPEEGLKFMVYLQKENIIDESGMPKERFSAEFPKEGPSILRIQQVVRGDSAAYFCASSPTGVQETQYFGPGTRLLVL.